This T cell receptor beta chain is from a study of PD-L1 blockade in urothelial cancer. TCRdb's copy holds only in-frame clones and misses some; the assay was immunoSEQ multiplex PCR. The sample comprises some 47,000 clones, 82% of which are singletons, and 3% to 3.5% rests with the top ten. Deletions cut 3 bases from V and 7 bases from J, with 8 bases between. Germline V gene data show CDR1 as SGHDT and CDR2 as YYEEEE. The CDR3 length is 12 residues. The rearrangement joins TRBV5-6 to TRBJ2-1; D call uncertain. The clonotype comes from a man aged 65 to 85 with urothelial cancer. The material was PBMCs, obtained around atezolizumab (anti-PD-L1) treatment. CDR3 loop: CASSYNGNEQFF. Here the CDR3 DNA reads TGTGCCAGCAGCTATAACGGGAATGAGCAGTTCTTC.